This is a list of T cell receptor beta chains from one sample in a study of PD-1 blockade in classical Hodgkin lymphoma. Measured with immunoSEQ multiplex PCR; TCRdb has only the in-frame clones, and not every one. The sample records under 100,000 clones, 80% to 95% being singletons. The specimen comprised peripheral blood mononuclear cells (PBMCs), sampled before the second cycle of nivolumab. The receptor source for this set is a human donor with classical Hodgkin lymphoma. The CDR3 runs from the conserved cysteine through the conserved F or W. A D gene is named only where the DNA matches it firmly. Size is stated for part of the rows, as once, few or many counts, or as a class when the clone is expanded.

DNA,CDR3,J,size,length,V,D
TGCAGCACCCGTTACCTTACAGGGGCGAACACTGAAGCTTTCTTT,CSTRYLTGANTEAFF,TRBJ1-1,once,15,TRBV29-1,TRBD1
TGTGCCAGCAGCCCCCTCGAGGGATACGAGCAGTACTTC,CASSPLEGYEQYF,TRBJ2-7,NA,13,TRBV9,NA
TGTGCCTGGAGGAGGGATACGCAGACCCAGTACTTC,CAWRRDTQTQYF,TRBJ2-5,NA,12,TRBV30,NA
TGTGCCAGCAGCTTATCCTCGCGGGGGCGGTTCAATGAGCAGTTCTTC,CASSLSSRGRFNEQFF,TRBJ2-1,NA,16,TRBV7-6,NA
TGCGCCAGCAGTTACCCGGACCGGAATGAGCAGTTCTTC,CASSYPDRNEQFF,TRBJ2-1,NA,13,TRBV10-1,NA
TGTGCCAGCAGCTTAATGACCGCCACAGGGGGCGTAAAACTGTTTTTT,CASSLMTATGGVKLFF,TRBJ1-4,NA,16,TRBV7-9,TRBD1
TGCGCCAGCAGCTTGGCGGGACAGGGGGCAGACGAGCAGTACTTC,CASSLAGQGADEQYF,TRBJ2-7,NA,15,TRBV5-1,TRBD1
TGTGCCAGCAGTTTTATTTCGGGTCAAGAGACCCAGTACTTC,CASSFISGQETQYF,TRBJ2-5,NA,14,TRBV27,NA
TGTGCCAGCGAAAACCTGGACACCGGGGAGCTGTTTTTT,CASENLDTGELFF,TRBJ2-2,NA,13,TRBV28,NA
TGTGCCAGCAGCGGGAGGGGACAGCCCAATGAGGGCAATGAGCAGTTCTTC,CASSGRGQPNEGNEQFF,TRBJ2-1,once,17,TRBV9,NA
TGTGCCAGCAGTCCCGCGACAGGGCCGAGGGAGACCCAGTACTTC,CASSPATGPRETQYF,TRBJ2-5,NA,15,TRBV28,TRBD1
TGTGCCAGCAGCTTAGGGACAGCCAAGAACACCGGGGAGCTGTTTTTT,CASSLGTAKNTGELFF,TRBJ2-2,NA,16,TRBV5-6,TRBD1
TGTGCCAGCAGCTTAGCTGGGACTAGTAACAATGAGCAGTTCTTC,CASSLAGTSNNEQFF,TRBJ2-1,NA,15,TRBV11-2,TRBD2
TGTGCCAGCAGCTCGGGACAGGGGTTGATGGAGACCCAGTACTTC,CASSSGQGLMETQYF,TRBJ2-5,NA,15,TRBV5-4,TRBD1
TGTGCCAGTAGTATGCCAGGGCTCTATGGCTACACCTTC,CASSMPGLYGYTF,TRBJ1-2,NA,13,TRBV19,NA
TGTGCCTGGAGTGGGACTCCAGGCAGCAATCAGCCCCAGCATTTT,CAWSGTPGSNQPQHF,TRBJ1-5,once,15,TRBV30,NA
TGTGCCAGCTCACCCGGGGCCTCACAGGGGACTCAGCCCCAGCATTTT,CASSPGASQGTQPQHF,TRBJ1-5,once,16,TRBV18,TRBD1
TGTGCCAGCGGTAGCGGGAGCTACGAGCAGTACTTC,CASGSGSYEQYF,TRBJ2-7,few,12,TRBV2,TRBD2
TGTGCCAGCAGTGAACTTTCGGGACTGCATGAGGGCTACACCTTC,CASSELSGLHEGYTF,TRBJ1-2,NA,15,TRBV6-1,NA
TGTGCCAGCAGCCTTGAGGGAAATGAAAAACTGTTTTTT,CASSLEGNEKLFF,TRBJ1-4,NA,13,TRBV28,NA
TGTGCCAGCAGCAACCCCCGGGCTAGCGTCCAAGAGACCCAGTACTTC,CASSNPRASVQETQYF,TRBJ2-5,NA,16,TRBV7-9,NA
TGTGCCAGCGGGGACAGGGAGGCCTACGAGCAGTACTTC,CASGDREAYEQYF,TRBJ2-7,NA,13,TRBV5-6,TRBD1
TGTGCCAGCTCCTTGGCAGGGCGCCACTACGAGCAGTACTTC,CASSLAGRHYEQYF,TRBJ2-7,NA,14,TRBV27,NA
TGTGCCAGTAGTAACCCAGGACAGGGCGGTGGGGAGACCCAGTACTTC,CASSNPGQGGGETQYF,TRBJ2-5,NA,16,TRBV19,TRBD1
TGTGCGGCTGGTGAAAAACTGTTTTTT,CAAGEKLFF,TRBJ1-4,NA,9,TRBV19,NA
TGTGCCAGCAGCCACGTCGGGGGGCGTCAGCCCCAGCATTTT,CASSHVGGRQPQHF,TRBJ1-5,NA,14,TRBV6-5,NA
TGTGCCACCCGTGGGGGGGGATACGAGCAGTACTTC,CATRGGGYEQYF,TRBJ2-7,once,12,TRBV6-5,TRBD2
TGTGCCTGGAGTCCCAGGGTTGAAAAACTGTTTTTT,CAWSPRVEKLFF,TRBJ1-4,few,12,TRBV30,NA
TGTGCCAGCAGTGAACTGGGACAGGGGGCCGAGCAGTACTTC,CASSELGQGAEQYF,TRBJ2-7,NA,14,TRBV6-1,TRBD1
TGTGCCAGCAGCCAAGAGGGGGGCAATCAGCCCCAGCATTTT,CASSQEGGNQPQHF,TRBJ1-5,NA,14,TRBV4-2,NA
TGTGCCAGCAGCTACAGGGGCGGGACAGGGTATAATGAGCAGTTCTTC,CASSYRGGTGYNEQFF,TRBJ2-1,NA,16,TRBV11-2,TRBD1
TGCAGCGTTGACGGTTCGAGACAGGCCGAGAACACCGGGGAGCTGTTTTTT,CSVDGSRQAENTGELFF,TRBJ2-2,NA,17,TRBV29-1,NA